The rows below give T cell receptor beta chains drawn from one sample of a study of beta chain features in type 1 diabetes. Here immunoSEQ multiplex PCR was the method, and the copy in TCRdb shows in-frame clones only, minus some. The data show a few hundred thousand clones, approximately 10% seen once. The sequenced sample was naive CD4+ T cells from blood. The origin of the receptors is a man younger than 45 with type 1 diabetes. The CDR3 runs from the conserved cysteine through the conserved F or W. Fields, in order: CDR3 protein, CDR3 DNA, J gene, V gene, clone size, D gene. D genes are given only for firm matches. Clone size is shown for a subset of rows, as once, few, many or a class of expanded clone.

CDR3: CASSLEGQNQPQHF
DNA: TGCGCCAGCAGCTTGGAAGGACAGAATCAGCCCCAGCATTTT
J: TRBJ1-5
V: TRBV5-1
size: few
D: -

CDR3: CASSLEVGGTEAFF
DNA: TGTGCCAGCAGCCTAGAGGTCGGGGGGACTGAAGCTTTCTTT
J: TRBJ1-1
V: TRBV9
size: few
D: -

CDR3: CASSQDPSRRGGSFQETQYF
DNA: TGTGCCAGCAGCCAAGATCCCTCGCGGCGGGGGGGCTCCTTCCAAGAGACCCAGTACTTC
J: TRBJ2-5
V: TRBV4-2
size: -
D: TRBD2

CDR3: CASSFLAGVNEQFF
DNA: TGTGCCAGCAGTTTTCTAGCGGGGGTAAATGAGCAGTTCTTC
J: TRBJ2-1
V: TRBV7-2
size: -
D: TRBD2

CDR3: CASSLADRPENIQYF
DNA: TGTGCCAGCAGCTTAGCGGACAGGCCAGAAAACATTCAGTACTTC
J: TRBJ2-4
V: TRBV7-2
size: -
D: TRBD1

CDR3: CASSRDRRNNEQFF
DNA: TGTGCCAGTAGCCGGGACAGGAGGAACAATGAGCAGTTCTTC
J: TRBJ2-1
V: TRBV19
size: few
D: TRBD1

CDR3: CASSLVRTEAFF
DNA: TGTGCCAGCAGCTTAGTTCGCACTGAAGCTTTCTTT
J: TRBJ1-1
V: TRBV11-2
size: few
D: -

CDR3: CASSLRVGDNEQFF
DNA: TGTGCCAGCAGCTTGCGGGTCGGGGACAATGAGCAGTTCTTC
J: TRBJ2-1
V: TRBV7-2
size: few
D: -

CDR3: CASSSNMGPEEQYF
DNA: TGTGCCAGCAGCTCCAATATGGGGCCCGAGGAGCAGTACTTC
J: TRBJ2-7
V: TRBV7-2
size: few
D: -

CDR3: CAAGRDNYEQYF
DNA: TGTGCCGCAGGCCGGGACAACTACGAGCAGTACTTC
J: TRBJ2-7
V: TRBV9
size: few
D: -

CDR3: CASSLTEETQYF
DNA: TGCGCCAGCAGCTTGACAGAAGAGACCCAGTACTTC
J: TRBJ2-5
V: TRBV5-1
size: few
D: -

CDR3: CASSPPGGGETQYF
DNA: TGTGCCAGCAGCCCCCCTGGCGGGGGGGAGACCCAGTACTTC
J: TRBJ2-5
V: TRBV5-4
size: few
D: TRBD2

CDR3: CASSLQGFYNSPLHF
DNA: TGTGCCAGCAGTCTACAGGGGTTCTATAATTCACCCCTCCACTTT
J: TRBJ1-6
V: TRBV2
size: few
D: TRBD1

CDR3: CASSLDYSYEQYF
DNA: TGTGCCAGCAGCTTAGACTACTCCTACGAGCAGTACTTC
J: TRBJ2-7
V: TRBV7-9
size: few
D: -

CDR3: CASSQVGNEAFF
DNA: TGCGCCAGCAGCCAAGTCGGTAATGAAGCTTTCTTT
J: TRBJ1-1
V: TRBV4-1
size: few
D: -

CDR3: CASSSRSSGTEAFF
DNA: TGTGCCAGTAGTTCGAGGTCGAGCGGCACTGAAGCTTTCTTT
J: TRBJ1-1
V: TRBV19
size: few
D: -

CDR3: CASSSTGMGLNTEAFF
DNA: TGCGCCAGCAGCTCTACAGGGATGGGCTTGAACACTGAAGCTTTCTTT
J: TRBJ1-1
V: TRBV5-1
size: few
D: -

CDR3: CASSQNNEKLFF
DNA: TGTGCCAGCAGCCAAAATAATGAAAAACTGTTTTTT
J: TRBJ1-4
V: TRBV11-2
size: -
D: -